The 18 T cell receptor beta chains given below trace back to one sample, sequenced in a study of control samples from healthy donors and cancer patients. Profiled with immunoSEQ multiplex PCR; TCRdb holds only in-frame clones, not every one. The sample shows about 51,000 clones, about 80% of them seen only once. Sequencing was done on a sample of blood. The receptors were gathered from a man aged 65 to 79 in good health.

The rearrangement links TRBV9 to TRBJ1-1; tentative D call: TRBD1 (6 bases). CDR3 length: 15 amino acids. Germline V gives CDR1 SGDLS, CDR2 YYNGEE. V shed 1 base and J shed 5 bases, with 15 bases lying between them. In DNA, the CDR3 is TGTGCCAGCAGCGTACCGGGGGCGGAGGTGACTGAAGCTTTCTTT. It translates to CASSVPGAEVTEAFF.

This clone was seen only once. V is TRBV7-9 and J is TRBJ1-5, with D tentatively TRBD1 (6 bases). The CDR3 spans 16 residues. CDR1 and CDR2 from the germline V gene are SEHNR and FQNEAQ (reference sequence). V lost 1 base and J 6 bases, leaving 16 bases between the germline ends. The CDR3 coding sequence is TGTGCCAGCAGCTTAGATACAGGGTCATTTTTTCAGCCCCAGCATTTT. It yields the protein CASSLDTGSFFQPQHF.

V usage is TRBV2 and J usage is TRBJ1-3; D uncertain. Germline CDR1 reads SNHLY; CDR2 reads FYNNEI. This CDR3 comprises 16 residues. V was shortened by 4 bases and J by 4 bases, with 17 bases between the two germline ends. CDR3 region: CASSVGGLRRGNTIYF. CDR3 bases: TGTGCCAGCAGTGTTGGAGGGCTTCGGAGGGGAAACACCATATATTTT.

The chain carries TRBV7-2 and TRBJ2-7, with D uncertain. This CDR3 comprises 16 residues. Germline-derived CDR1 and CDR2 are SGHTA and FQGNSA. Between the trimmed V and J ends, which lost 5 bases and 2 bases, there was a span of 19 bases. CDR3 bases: TGTGCCAGCAGCCGCAGTTCGGGCGGTCTCCCCTACGAGCAGTACTTC. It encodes CASSRSSGGLPYEQYF.

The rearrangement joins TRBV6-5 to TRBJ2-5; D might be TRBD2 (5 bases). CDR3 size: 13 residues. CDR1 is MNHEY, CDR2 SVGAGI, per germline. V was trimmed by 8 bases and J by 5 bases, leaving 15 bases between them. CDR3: CASWAPGVETQYF. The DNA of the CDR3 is TGTGCCAGCTGGGCTCCCGGGGTCGAGACCCAGTACTTC.

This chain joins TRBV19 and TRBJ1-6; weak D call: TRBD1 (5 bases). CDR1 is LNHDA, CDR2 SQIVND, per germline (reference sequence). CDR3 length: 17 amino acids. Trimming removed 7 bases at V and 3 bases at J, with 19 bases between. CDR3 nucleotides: TGTGCCAGTACCCCTGAAAGAGGGGCAGACTATAATTCACCCCTCCACTTT. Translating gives CASTPERGADYNSPLHF.

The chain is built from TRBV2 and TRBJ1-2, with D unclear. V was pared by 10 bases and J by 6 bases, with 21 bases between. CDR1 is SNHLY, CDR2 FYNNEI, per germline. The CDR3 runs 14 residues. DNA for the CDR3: TGTGCCACCCTCAATATGGGAGGTCCGGATGGCTACACCTTC. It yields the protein CATLNMGGPDGYTF.

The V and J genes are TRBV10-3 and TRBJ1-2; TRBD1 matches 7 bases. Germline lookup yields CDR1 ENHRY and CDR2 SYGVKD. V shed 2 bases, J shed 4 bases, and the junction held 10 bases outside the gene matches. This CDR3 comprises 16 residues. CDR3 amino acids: CAISEKGQHTSYGYTF. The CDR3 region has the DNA TGTGCCATCAGTGAGAAGGGACAGCACACCTCCTATGGCTACACCTTC.

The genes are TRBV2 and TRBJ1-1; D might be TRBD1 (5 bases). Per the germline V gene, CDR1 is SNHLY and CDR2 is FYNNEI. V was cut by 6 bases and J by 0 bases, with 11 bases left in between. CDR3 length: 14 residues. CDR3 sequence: CASRGGSLNTEAFF. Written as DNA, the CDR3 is TGTGCCAGCAGGGGGGGGAGCCTGAACACTGAAGCTTTCTTT.

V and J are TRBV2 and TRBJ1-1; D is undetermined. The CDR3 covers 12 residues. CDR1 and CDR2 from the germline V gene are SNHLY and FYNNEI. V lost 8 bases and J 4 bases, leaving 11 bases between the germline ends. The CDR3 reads CASDLGSTEAFF. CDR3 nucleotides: TGTGCCAGCGACTTGGGGAGCACTGAAGCTTTCTTT. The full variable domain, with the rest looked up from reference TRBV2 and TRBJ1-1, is EPEVTQTPSHQVTQMGQEVILRCVPISNHLYFYWYRQILGQKVEFLVSFYNNEISEKSEIFDDQFSVERPDGSNFTLKIRSTKLEDSAMYFCASDLGSTEAFFGQGTRLTVV.

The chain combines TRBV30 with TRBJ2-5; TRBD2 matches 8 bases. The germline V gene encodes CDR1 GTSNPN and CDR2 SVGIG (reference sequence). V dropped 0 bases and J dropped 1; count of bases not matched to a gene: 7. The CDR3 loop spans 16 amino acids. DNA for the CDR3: TGTGCCTGGAGTGTTGGTGCAAGCGGGGGCCAAGAGACCCAGTACTTC. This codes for CAWSVGASGGQETQYF.

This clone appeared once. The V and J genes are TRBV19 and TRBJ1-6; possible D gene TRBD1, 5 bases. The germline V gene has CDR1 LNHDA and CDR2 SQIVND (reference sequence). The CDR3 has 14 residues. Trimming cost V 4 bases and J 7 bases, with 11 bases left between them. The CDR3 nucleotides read TGTGCCAGTAGTAGGGGGGGGTTGAATTCACCCCTCCACTTT. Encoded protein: CASSRGGLNSPLHF.

The CDR3 here is CASSFRAGISEQFF. The CDR3 DNA is TGTGCCAGCAGCTTCCGGGCGGGAATTAGTGAGCAGTTCTTC. This sequence joins TRBV11-3 and TRBJ2-1; tentatively, D is TRBD2 (6 bases). The CDR3 loop spans 14 amino acids. Germline CDR1 and CDR2: SGHNT and YENEEA. V was shortened by 3 bases and J by 9 bases, with 15 bases between the two germline ends.

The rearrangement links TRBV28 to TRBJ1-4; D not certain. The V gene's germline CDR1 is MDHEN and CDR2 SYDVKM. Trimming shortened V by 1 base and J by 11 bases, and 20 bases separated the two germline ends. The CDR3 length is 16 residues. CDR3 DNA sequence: TGTGCCAGCAGTTTATTCCCACGGAGGCGCCTGGGGAAACTGTTTTTT. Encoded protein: CASSLFPRRRLGKLFF.

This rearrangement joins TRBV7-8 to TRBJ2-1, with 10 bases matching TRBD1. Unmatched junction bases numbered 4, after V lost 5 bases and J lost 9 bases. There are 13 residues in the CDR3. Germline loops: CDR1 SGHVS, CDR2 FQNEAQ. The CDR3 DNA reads TGTGCCAGCAGCGGGACAGGGGTTGCTGAGCAGTTCTTC. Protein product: CASSGTGVAEQFF. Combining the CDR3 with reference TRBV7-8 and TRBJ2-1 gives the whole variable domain GAGVSQSPRYKVAKRGQDVALRCDPISGHVSLFWYQQALGQGPEFLTYFQNEAQLDKSGLPSDRFFAERPEGSVSTLKIQRTQQEDSAVYLCASSGTGVAEQFFGPGTRLTVL.

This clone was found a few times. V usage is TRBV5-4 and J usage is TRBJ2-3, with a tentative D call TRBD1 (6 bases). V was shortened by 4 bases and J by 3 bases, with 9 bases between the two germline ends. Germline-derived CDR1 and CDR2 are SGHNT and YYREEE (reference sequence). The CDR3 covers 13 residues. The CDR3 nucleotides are TGTGCCAGCAGCACTCAGGGGACAGATACGCAGTATTTT. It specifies CASSTQGTDTQYF.

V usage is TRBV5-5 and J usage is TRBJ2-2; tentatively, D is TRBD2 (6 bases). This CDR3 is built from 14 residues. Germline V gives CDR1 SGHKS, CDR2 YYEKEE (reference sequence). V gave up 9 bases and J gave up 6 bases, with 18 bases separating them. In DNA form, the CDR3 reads TGTGCCACCTCGCGGGGAGTAAACCCCGGGGAGCTGTTTTTT. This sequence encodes CATSRGVNPGELFF. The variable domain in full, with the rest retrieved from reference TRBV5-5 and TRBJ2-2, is DAGVTQSPTHLIKTRGQQVTLRCSPISGHKSVSWYQQVLGQGPQFIFQYYEKEERGRGNFPDRFSARQFPNYSSELNVNALLLGDSALYLCATSRGVNPGELFFGEGSRLTVL.

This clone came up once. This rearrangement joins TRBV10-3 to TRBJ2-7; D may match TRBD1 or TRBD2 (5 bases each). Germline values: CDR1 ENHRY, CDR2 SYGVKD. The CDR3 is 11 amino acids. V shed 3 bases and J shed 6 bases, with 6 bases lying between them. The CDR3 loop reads CAISEGTEQYF. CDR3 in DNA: TGTGCCATCAGTGAAGGGACCGAGCAGTACTTC.